This TCR beta chain was recorded in a study of cytomegalovirus exposure and HLA in healthy donors. PCR amplification relied on 60 Vbeta primers (plus 13 Jbeta primers). Repertoires were generated with immunoSEQ multiplex PCR, while TCRdb's copy carries only in-frame clones and drops some. In the table there are roughly 150,000 clones, approximately 61% of which are singletons. Deletions cut 1 base from V and 8 bases from J, with 11 bases between. The germline V gene encodes CDR1 MDHEN and CDR2 SYDVKM. CDR3 size: 13 residues. A word on this clone: Its matching antigen is unknown.

Study outcomes and limitations: As a later analysis revealed, most CMV-associated TCR beta chains appeared HLA-restricted.

The chain couples TRBV28 to TRBJ1-2; D is ambiguous. Sequenced: PBMCs. The receptor's source is a human donor in good health. As DNA, the CDR3 is TGTGCCAGCAGTTTATTGGCAGATTGGGGCTACACCTTC. Translation gives CASSLLADWGYTF.